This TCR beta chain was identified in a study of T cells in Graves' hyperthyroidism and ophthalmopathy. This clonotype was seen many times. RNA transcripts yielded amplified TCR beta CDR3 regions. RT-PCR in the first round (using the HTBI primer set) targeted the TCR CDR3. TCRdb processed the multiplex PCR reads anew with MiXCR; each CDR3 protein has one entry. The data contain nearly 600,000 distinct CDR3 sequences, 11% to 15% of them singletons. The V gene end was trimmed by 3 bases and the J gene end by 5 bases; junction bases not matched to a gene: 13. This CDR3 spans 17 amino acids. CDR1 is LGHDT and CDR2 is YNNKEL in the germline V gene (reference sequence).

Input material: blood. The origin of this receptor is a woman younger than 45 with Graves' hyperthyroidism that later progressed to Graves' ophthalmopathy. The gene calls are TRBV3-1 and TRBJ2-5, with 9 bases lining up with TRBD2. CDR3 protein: CASSHPWGSGSGETQYF. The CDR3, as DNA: TGTGCCAGCAGCCACCCTTGGGGTAGCGGGAGTGGCGAGACCCAGTACTTC.